A single sample gave rise to the 20 T cell receptor beta chains below, sequenced in a study of Graves' ophthalmopathy and Graves' hyperthyroidism. RNA transcripts were the template, and TCR beta CDR3 regions were amplified from them. The first-round RT-PCR employed HTBI primers together with the Qiagen OneStep RT-PCR kit. A multiplex PCR was then performed as the second round. TCRdb analysed the multiplex PCR reads with MiXCR anew, one entry per CDR3 protein. The sample yields fewer than 250,000 distinct CDR3 sequences, roughly 29% seen once. Sample: peripheral blood. These TCRs come from a man aged 45 to 65 with Graves' ophthalmopathy.

This clonotype was recorded many times. Being one base from a much bigger clone, this may be a read error. This chain connects TRBV2 to TRBJ2-7; 7 nucleotides match TRBD1. The germline CDR1 and CDR2 sequences are SNHLY and FYNNEI. CDR3 size: 13 residues. The ends lost 8 bases at V and 4 bases at J; junction bases unmatched: 8. The CDR3 coding sequence is TGTGCCAGCGGTTCGACAGGGCGGTACGAGCAGTACTTC. It yields the protein CASGSTGRYEQYF.

The V call is TRBV7-6, the J call TRBJ1-1; 8 bases agree with TRBD1. V shed 5 bases and J 8 bases; nucleotides not matched to a gene: 7. CDR1 and CDR2 (germline): SGHVS, FNYEAQ. The CDR3 is 13 residues long. This chain's CDR3 is CASSHRTGREAFF. In nucleotides, the CDR3 is TGTGCCAGCAGCCATCGGACAGGGCGCGAAGCTTTCTTT.

This CDR3 is CAADGTENTEAFF. The CDR3 coding sequence is TGTGCCGCAGACGGGACAGAGAACACTGAAGCTTTCTTT. The rearrangement uses TRBV28 and TRBJ1-1; 7 positions agree with TRBD1. From germline, CDR1 is MDHEN and CDR2 SYDVKM. V lost 11 bases to trimming and J lost 1 base; unmatched junction nucleotides: 7. The CDR3 has 13 residues.

This clonotype was observed at least ten times. The chain carries TRBV24-1 and TRBJ1-5; TRBD1 agrees at 7 bases. Trimming at V came to 1 base and at J to 1 base, leaving 6 bases not matched to a gene. The length of the CDR3 is 17 residues. Germline assignment: CDR1 KGHDR and CDR2 SFDVKD. The CDR3 is CATSDFPDRVSNQPQHF. For the CDR3, the DNA is TGTGCCACCAGTGATTTCCCCGACAGGGTAAGCAATCAGCCCCAGCATTTT.

This clonotype was detected once. This chain uses TRBV28 with TRBJ1-5, with D perhaps TRBD1 (5 bases). Trimming shortened V by 7 bases and J by 4 bases, and 20 bases separated the two germline ends. From germline, CDR1 is MDHEN and CDR2 SYDVKM. This CDR3 spans 16 amino acids. CDR3 sequence: CASTRGAGNWNQPQHF. CDR3 DNA sequence: TGTGCCAGCACCCGAGGGGCAGGGAATTGGAATCAGCCCCAGCATTTT.

This clonotype was observed many times. This chain uses TRBV10-3 with TRBJ2-7; D call uncertain. V was shortened by 6 bases and J by 7 bases, with 13 bases between the two germline ends. The length of the CDR3 is 12 residues. Germline loops: CDR1 ENHRY, CDR2 SYGVKD. The CDR3 region is CAISATGSEQYF. CDR3 DNA sequence: TGTGCCATCAGCGCTACTGGCTCTGAGCAGTACTTC.

This clonotype was picked up many times. The chain links TRBV13 to TRBJ2-7; TRBD2 agrees at 8 bases. Germline V CDR1 and CDR2: PRHDT, FYEKMQ (reference sequence). This CDR3 has 15 amino acids. J was trimmed by 5 bases and V by 5 bases; bases with no gene match: 11. CDR3 sequence: CASSPRGAGDDEQYF. The CDR3 DNA sequence: TGTGCCAGCAGCCCGCGGGGAGCGGGAGACGACGAGCAGTACTTC.

V gene TRBV27 combines with J gene TRBJ1-2; D call uncertain. Trimming removed 10 bases at V and 9 bases at J, with 21 bases between. Germline-derived CDR1 and CDR2 are MNHEY and SMNVEV (reference sequence). The CDR3 is 13 residues long. CDR3 bases: TGTGCCACAGGTTTGGTAGGCCCAGCGCGCTACACCTTC. Translated: CATGLVGPARYTF.

The rearrangement links TRBV28 to TRBJ2-7; 7 bases match TRBD1. CDR1 and CDR2 (germline): MDHEN, SYDVKM. The V gene end was trimmed by 7 bases and the J gene end by 4 bases; junction bases not matched to a gene: 7. The CDR3 totals 13 residues. The CDR3 loop is CASTSTGRYEQYF. For the CDR3, the DNA is TGTGCCAGCACCTCGACAGGGCGTTACGAGCAGTACTTC.

There are many counts of this clonotype. The J gene is TRBJ1-5, the V gene TRBV7-2, with D tentatively TRBD1 (6 bases). Germline assignment: CDR1 SGHTA and CDR2 FQGNSA. The CDR3 is 13 residues long. Deletions cut 9 bases from V and 7 bases from J, with 16 bases between. The CDR3 reads CARGGGAGQPQHF. The CDR3 DNA reads as TGTGCCAGGGGGGGGGGGGCAGGCCAGCCCCAGCATTTT.

This clonotype was seen at least ten times. V gene TRBV12-3 or TRBV12-4 combines with J gene TRBJ1-5; 7 nucleotides line up with TRBD1. The CDR3 is 15 residues long. V dropped 2 bases and J dropped 5; count of bases not matched to a gene: 6. The CDR3 loop reads CASSLNPGQDQPQHF. The CDR3 nucleotides are TGTGCCAGCAGTTTAAATCCAGGACAGGATCAGCCCCAGCATTTT.

This clonotype was found many times. The chain recombines TRBV20-1 with TRBJ2-2; D remains ambiguous. The germline V gene encodes CDR1 DFQATT and CDR2 SNEGSKA (reference sequence). V was shortened by 3 bases and J by 6 bases, with 11 bases between the two germline ends. The CDR3 loop spans 13 amino acids. The CDR3 DNA reads TGCAGTGCTAGTATCAGAGGAGCCGGGGAGCTGTTTTTT. Translating gives CSASIRGAGELFF.

Ten or more counts support this clonotype. The V gene is TRBV7-2, the J gene TRBJ1-3, with D tentatively TRBD1 (5 bases). Trimming took 0 bases from V and 4 from J, leaving 10 bases between them. The CDR3 has 15 residues. Germline V gene lookup returns CDR1 SGHTA and CDR2 FQGNSA. The CDR3 is CASSLAGAPGNTIYF. The CDR3 nucleotides read TGTGCCAGCAGCTTAGCAGGGGCGCCAGGAAACACCATATATTTT.

This clonotype was picked up a small number of times. The gene calls are TRBV7-2 and TRBJ1-6; no firm D call. The CDR3 is 12 residues long. The germline gives CDR1 SGHTA, CDR2 FQGNSA. V lost 2 bases and J lost 9, with 5 bases in between. This chain's CDR3 is CASSLPGSPLHF. DNA for the CDR3: TGTGCCAGCAGCTTACCCGGTTCACCCCTCCACTTT.

This rearrangement joins TRBV12-3 or TRBV12-4 to TRBJ2-7, with TRBD1 matching 11 bases. V gave up 7 bases and J gave up 3 bases; unmatched junction bases: 8. This CDR3 is built from 15 residues. The CDR3 reads CASNPGQGGNYEQYF. The CDR3 DNA is TGTGCCAGCAACCCGGGACAGGGGGGAAACTACGAGCAGTACTTC.

The chain joins TRBV6-2 or TRBV6-3 to TRBJ2-7; D possibly corresponds to TRBD1 (6 bases). Germline V gene sequence: CDR1 MNHEY, CDR2 SVGEGT. CDR3 length: 17 residues. The germline V and J ends were trimmed by 2 bases and 2 bases, with 19 bases remaining between them. CDR3 sequence reads: CASSYGSIRGSTYEQYF. The CDR3 DNA sequence: TGTGCCAGCAGTTACGGATCGATAAGGGGGTCAACCTACGAGCAGTACTTC.

The V and J genes are TRBV6-1 and TRBJ2-6, with unresolved D. V was trimmed by 0 bases and J by 4 bases, leaving 7 bases between them. This CDR3 comprises 15 residues. Per germline, CDR1 MNHNS and CDR2 SASEGT. CDR3 residues: CASSEARSGANVLTF. Here the CDR3 DNA reads TGTGCCAGCAGTGAAGCCCGATCGGGGGCCAACGTCCTGACTTTC.

This clonotype was counted many times. The rearrangement joins TRBV19 to TRBJ2-7, with 11 bases aligning to TRBD2. CDR1 LNHDA and CDR2 SQIVND come from the germline V gene (reference sequence). There are 14 residues in the CDR3. With 10 bases clipped from V and 1 base from J, the junction kept 6 bases outside the gene matches. The CDR3 protein is CATTTSGASYEQYF. CDR3 DNA: TGTGCCACCACGACTAGCGGGGCTTCCTACGAGCAGTACTTC.

Many counts were recorded for this clonotype. This chain joins TRBV12-3 or TRBV12-4 and TRBJ2-5; tentative D call: TRBD2 (5 bases). V lost 5 bases and J 5 bases, leaving 9 bases between the germline ends. This CDR3 region has 12 residues. The CDR3 region is CASSPGIETQYF. The CDR3 region has the DNA TGTGCCAGCAGTCCGGGAATCGAGACCCAGTACTTC.

This clonotype was counted at least ten times. The chain carries TRBV29-1 and TRBJ2-2; either TRBD1 or TRBD2 may fit D (6 bases each). This CDR3 is 14 amino acids long. CDR1 is SQVTM and CDR2 is ANQGSEA in the germline V gene. V dropped 4 bases and J dropped 6 bases, with 15 bases sitting between them. In DNA form, the CDR3 reads TGCAGCGTTGGGGGGGCCGGGCGCGCCGGGGAGCTGTTTTTT. Translating gives CSVGGAGRAGELFF.